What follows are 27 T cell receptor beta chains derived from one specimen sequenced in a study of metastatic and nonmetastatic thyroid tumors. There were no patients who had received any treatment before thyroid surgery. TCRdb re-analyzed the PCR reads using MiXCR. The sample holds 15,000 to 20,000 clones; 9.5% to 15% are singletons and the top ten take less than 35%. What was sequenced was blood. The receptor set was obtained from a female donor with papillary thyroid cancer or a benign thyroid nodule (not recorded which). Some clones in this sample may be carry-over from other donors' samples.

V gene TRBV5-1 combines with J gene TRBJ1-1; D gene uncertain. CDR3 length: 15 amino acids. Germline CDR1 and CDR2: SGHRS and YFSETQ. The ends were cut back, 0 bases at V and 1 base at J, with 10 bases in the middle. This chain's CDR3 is CASSLATTPNTEAFF. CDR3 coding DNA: TGCGCCAGCAGCTTGGCCACTACACCGAACACTGAAGCTTTCTTT. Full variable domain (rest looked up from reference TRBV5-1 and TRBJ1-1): KAGVTQTPRYLIKTRGQQVTLSCSPISGHRSVSWYQQTPGQGLQFLFEYFSETQRNKGNFPGRFSGRQFSNSRSEMNVSTLELGDSALYLCASSLATTPNTEAFFGQGTRLTVV.

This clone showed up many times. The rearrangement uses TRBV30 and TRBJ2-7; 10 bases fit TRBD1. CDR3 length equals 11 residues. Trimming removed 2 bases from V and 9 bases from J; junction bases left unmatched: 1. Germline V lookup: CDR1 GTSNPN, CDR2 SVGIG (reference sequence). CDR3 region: CAWSRQGAQYF. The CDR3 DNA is TGTGCCTGGAGTCGACAGGGGGCGCAGTACTTC.

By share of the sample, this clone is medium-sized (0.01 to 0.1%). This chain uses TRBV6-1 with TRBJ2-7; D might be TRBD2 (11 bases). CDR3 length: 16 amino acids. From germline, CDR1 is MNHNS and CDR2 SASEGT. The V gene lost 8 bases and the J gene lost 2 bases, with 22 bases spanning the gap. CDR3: CASLGQGTSGAYEQYF. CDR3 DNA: TGTGCCAGCTTGGGACAGGGGACTAGCGGAGCCTACGAGCAGTACTTC.

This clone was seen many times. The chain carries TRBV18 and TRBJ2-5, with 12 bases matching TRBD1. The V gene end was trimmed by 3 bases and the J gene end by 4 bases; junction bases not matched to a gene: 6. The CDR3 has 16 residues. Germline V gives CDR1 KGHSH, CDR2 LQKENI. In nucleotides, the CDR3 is TGTGCCAGCTCACCCTTGGGACAGGGGGCCGGAGAGACCCAGTACTTC. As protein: CASSPLGQGAGETQYF.

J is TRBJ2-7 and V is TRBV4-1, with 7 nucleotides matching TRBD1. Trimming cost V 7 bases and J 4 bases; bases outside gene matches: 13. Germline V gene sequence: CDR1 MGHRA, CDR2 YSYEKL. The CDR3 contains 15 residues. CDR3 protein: CASIQRDSLGYEQYF. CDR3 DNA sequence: TGCGCCAGCATTCAACGGGACAGCTTGGGGTACGAGCAGTACTTC.

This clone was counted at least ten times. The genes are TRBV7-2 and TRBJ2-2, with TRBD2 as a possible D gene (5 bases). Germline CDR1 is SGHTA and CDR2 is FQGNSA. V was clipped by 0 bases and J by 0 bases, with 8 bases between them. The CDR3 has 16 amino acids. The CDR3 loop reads CASSLASGTNTGELFF. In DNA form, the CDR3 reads TGTGCCAGCAGCTTAGCCAGCGGAACGAACACCGGGGAGCTGTTTTTT. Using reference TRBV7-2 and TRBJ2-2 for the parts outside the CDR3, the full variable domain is GAGVSQSPSNKVTEKGKDVELRCDPISGHTALYWYRQSLGQGLEFLIYFQGNSAPDKSGLPSDRFSAERTGGSVSTLTIQRTQQEDSAVYLCASSLASGTNTGELFFGEGSRLTVL.

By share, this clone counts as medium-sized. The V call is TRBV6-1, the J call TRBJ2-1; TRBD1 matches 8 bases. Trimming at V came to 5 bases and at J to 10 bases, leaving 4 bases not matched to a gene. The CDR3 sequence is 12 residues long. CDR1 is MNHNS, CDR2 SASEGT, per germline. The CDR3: CASSQTGAEQFF. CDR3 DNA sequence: TGTGCCAGCAGTCAGACAGGGGCCGAGCAGTTCTTC.

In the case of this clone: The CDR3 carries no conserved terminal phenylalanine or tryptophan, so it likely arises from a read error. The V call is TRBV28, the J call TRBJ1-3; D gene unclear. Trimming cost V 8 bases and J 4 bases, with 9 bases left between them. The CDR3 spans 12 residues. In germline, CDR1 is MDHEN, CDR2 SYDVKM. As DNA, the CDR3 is TGTGCCAGCTCCCATCCGGGAAACACCATATATCTT. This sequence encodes CASSHPGNTIYL.

The CDR3: CSAWLALGVGEQYF. The CDR3 DNA follows: TGCAGTGCTTGGCTGGCCTTGGGTGTTGGCGAGCAGTACTTC. V usage is TRBV20-1 and J usage is TRBJ2-7; D is uncertain. The CDR3 length is 14 residues. V lost 5 bases and J 6 bases, leaving 20 bases between the germline ends. CDR1 and CDR2 (germline): DFQATT, SNEGSKA (reference sequence).

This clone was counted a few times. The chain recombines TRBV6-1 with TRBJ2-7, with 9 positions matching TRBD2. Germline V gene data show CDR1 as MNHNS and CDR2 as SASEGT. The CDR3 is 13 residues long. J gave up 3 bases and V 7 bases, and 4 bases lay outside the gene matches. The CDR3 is CASKASGVYEQYF. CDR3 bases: TGTGCCAGCAAGGCTAGCGGGGTCTACGAGCAGTACTTC.

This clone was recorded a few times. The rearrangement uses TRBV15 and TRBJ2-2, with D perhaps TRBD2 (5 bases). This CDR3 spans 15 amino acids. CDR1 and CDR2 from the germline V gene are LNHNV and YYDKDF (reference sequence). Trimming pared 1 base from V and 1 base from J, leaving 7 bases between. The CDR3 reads CATSRGAVNTGELFF. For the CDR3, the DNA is TGTGCCACCAGCAGAGGAGCGGTGAACACCGGGGAGCTGTTTTTT.

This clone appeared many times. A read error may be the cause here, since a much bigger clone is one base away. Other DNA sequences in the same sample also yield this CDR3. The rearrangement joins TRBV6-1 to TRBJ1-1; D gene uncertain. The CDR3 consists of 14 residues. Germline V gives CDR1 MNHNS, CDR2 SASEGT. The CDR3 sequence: CASSVTITNTEAFF. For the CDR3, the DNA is TGTGCCAGCAGTGTAACAATTACGAACACTGAAGCTTTCTTC.

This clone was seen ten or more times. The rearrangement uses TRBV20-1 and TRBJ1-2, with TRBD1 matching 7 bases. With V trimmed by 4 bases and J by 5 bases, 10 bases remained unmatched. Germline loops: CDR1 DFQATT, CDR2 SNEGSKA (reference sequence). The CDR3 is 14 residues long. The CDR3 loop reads CSANPAGQRYGYTF. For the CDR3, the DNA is TGCAGTGCTAACCCGGCGGGACAGAGATATGGCTACACCTTC.

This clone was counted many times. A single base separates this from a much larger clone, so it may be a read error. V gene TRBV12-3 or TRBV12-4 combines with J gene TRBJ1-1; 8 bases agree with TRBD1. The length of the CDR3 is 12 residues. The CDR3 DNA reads TGTGCCAGCAGACCAGGGGGCACTGGAGCTTTCTTT. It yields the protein CASRPGGTGAFF.

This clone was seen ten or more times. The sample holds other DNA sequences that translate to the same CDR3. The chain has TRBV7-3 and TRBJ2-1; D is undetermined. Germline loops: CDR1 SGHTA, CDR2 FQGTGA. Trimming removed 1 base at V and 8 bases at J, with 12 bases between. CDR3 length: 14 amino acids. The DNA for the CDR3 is TGTGCCAGCAGCTTAAGGGCCCGAAGTGATGAGCAGTTCTTC. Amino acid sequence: CASSLRARSDEQFF.

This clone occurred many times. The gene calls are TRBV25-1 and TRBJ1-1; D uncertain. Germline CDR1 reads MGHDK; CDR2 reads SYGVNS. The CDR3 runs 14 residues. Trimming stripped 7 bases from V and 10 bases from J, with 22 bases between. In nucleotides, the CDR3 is TGTGCCAGCACCCTGAAGAGTGGGAATTTGGGAGCTTTCTTT. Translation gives CASTLKSGNLGAFF.

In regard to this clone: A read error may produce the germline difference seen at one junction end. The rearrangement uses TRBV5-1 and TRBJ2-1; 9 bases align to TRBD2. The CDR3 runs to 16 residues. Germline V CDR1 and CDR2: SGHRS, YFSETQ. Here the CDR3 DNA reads TGCGCCGGCAGCTTAGGGCTAGCGGGGATCTACAATGAGCAGTTCTTC. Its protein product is CAGSLGLAGIYNEQFF.

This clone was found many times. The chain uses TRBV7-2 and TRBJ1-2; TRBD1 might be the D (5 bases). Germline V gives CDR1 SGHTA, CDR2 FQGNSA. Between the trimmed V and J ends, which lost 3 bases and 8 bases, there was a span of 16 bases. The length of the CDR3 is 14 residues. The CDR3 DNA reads TGTGCCAGCAGCTTTTGGGGGAGCTTGGGCGGCTACACCTTC. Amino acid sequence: CASSFWGSLGGYTF.

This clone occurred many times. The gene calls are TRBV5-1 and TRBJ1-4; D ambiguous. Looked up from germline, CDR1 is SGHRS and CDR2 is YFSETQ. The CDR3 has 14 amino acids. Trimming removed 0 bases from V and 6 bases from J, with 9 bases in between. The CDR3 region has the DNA TGCGCCAGCAGCTTGGGGCAGCCGTATGAAAAACTGTTTTTT. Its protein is CASSLGQPYEKLFF.

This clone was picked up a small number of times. In DNA form, the CDR3 reads TGTGCCAGCAGTCCAAAGAACTGGACAGGACTGAATGAAAAACTGTTTTTT. It encodes CASSPKNWTGLNEKLFF. The chain links TRBV28 to TRBJ1-4, with 7 bases that match TRBD1. The V segment lost 5 bases and the J segment 5 bases; nucleotides outside the gene matches: 14. This CDR3 has 17 amino acids. Germline values: CDR1 MDHEN, CDR2 SYDVKM. The complete variable domain, with remaining parts taken from reference TRBV28 and TRBJ1-4, reads DVKVTQSSRYLVKRTGEKVFLECVQDMDHENMFWYRQDPGLGLRLIYFSYDVKMKEKGDIPEGYSVSREKKERFSLILESASTNQTSMYLCASSPKNWTGLNEKLFFGSGTQLSVL.

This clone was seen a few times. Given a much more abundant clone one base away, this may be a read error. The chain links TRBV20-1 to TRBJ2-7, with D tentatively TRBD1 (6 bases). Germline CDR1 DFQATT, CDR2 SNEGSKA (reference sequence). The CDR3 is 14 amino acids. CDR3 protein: CSALDRHHSYEQHF. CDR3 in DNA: TGCAGTGCTTTAGACAGGCACCACTCCTACGAGCAGCACTTC.

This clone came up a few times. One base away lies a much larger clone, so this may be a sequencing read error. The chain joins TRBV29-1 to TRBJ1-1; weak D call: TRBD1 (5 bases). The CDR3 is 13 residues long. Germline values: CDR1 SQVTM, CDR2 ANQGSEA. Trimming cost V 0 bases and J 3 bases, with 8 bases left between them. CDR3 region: CSVEEGADTEAFF. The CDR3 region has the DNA TGCAGCGTTGAAGAAGGGGCCGACACTGAAGCTTTCTTT.

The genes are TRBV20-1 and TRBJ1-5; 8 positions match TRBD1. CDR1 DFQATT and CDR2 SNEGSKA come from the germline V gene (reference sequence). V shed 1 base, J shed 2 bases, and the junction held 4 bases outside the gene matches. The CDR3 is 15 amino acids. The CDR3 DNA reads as TGCAGTGCTAGAGCAGGGGGCGCGGGCAATCAGCCCCAGCATTTT. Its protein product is CSARAGGAGNQPQHF.

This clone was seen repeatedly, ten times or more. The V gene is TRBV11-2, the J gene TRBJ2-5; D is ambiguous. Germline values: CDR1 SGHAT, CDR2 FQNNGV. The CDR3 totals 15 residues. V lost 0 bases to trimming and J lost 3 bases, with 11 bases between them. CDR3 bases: TGTGCCAGCAGCTTAGATCCGTGGGCGGAAGAGACCCAGTACTTC. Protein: CASSLDPWAEETQYF.

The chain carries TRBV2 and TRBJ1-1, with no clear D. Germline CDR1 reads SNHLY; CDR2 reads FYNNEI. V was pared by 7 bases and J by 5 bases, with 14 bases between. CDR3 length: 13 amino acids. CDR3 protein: CASKDRQETEAFF. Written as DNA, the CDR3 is TGTGCCAGCAAGGACCGGCAGGAGACTGAAGCTTTCTTT. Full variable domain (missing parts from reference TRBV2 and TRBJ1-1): EPEVTQTPSHQVTQMGQEVILRCVPISNHLYFYWYRQILGQKVEFLVSFYNNEISEKSEIFDDQFSVERPDGSNFTLKIRSTKLEDSAMYFCASKDRQETEAFFGQGTRLTVV.

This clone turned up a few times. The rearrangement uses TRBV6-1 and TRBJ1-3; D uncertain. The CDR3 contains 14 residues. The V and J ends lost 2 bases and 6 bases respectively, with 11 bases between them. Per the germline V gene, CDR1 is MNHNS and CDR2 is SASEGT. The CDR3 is CASSESGRTNTIYF. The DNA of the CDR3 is TGTGCCAGCAGTGAAAGTGGCAGAACAAACACCATATATTTT.

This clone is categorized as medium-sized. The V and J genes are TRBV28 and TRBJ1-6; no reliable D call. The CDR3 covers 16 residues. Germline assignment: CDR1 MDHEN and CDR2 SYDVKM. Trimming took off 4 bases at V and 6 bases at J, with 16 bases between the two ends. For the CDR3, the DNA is TGTGCCAGCAGTTCCCACGGTACAGACGCTAATTCACCCCTCCACTTT. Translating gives CASSSHGTDANSPLHF.